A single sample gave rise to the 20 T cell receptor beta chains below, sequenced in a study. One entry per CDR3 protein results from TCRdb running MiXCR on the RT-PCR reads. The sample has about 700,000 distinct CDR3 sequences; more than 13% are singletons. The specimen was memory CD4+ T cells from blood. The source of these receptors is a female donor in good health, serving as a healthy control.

CDR3: CASSQKGVSTNTGELFF. In DNA form, the CDR3 reads TGCGCCAGCAGCCAAAAGGGGGTTTCTACGAACACCGGGGAGCTGTTTTTT. The chain is built from TRBV4-3 and TRBJ2-2, with D maybe TRBD1 (6 bases). The V and J ends lost 2 bases and 0 bases respectively, with 13 bases between them. CDR3 size: 17 residues. Germline CDR1 LGHNA, CDR2 YSLEER.

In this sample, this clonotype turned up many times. Here the CDR3 reads CSAGQTLGDTQYF. For the CDR3, the DNA is TGCAGCGCGGGACAGACCTTGGGGGATACGCAGTATTTT. V is TRBV29-1 and J is TRBJ2-3; 7 bases line up with TRBD1. The V gene end was trimmed by 7 bases and the J gene end by 6 bases; junction bases not matched to a gene: 10. Germline V lookup: CDR1 SQVTM, CDR2 ANQGSEA. The CDR3 runs 13 residues.

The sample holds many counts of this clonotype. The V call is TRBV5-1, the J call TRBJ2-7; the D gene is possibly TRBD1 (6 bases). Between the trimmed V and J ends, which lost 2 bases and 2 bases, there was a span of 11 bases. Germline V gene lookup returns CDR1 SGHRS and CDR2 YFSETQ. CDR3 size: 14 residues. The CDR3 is CASSFSTGTYEQYF. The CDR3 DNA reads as TGCGCCAGCAGCTTCTCGACAGGTACCTACGAGCAGTACTTC.

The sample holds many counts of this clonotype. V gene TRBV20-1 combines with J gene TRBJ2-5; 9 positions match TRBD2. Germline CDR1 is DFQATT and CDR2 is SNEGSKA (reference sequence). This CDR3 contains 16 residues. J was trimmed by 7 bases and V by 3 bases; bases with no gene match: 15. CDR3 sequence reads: CSASSSGTWGKGTQYF. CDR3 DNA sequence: TGCAGTGCTAGCTCTAGCGGGACCTGGGGTAAAGGGACCCAGTACTTC.

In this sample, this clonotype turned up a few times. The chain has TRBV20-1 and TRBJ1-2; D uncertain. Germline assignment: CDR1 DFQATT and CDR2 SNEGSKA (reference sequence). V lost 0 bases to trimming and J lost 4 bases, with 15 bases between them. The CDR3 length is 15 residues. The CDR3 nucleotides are TGCAGTGCTAGAGATGAGGGTGAGGGAGGCTATGGCTACACCTTC. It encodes CSARDEGEGGYGYTF.

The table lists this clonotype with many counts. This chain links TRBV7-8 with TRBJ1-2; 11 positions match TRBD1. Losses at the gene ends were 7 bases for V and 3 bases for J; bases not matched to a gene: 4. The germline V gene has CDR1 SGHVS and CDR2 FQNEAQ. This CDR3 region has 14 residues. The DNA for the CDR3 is TGTGCCAGCACCCCGGACAGGGGGCACTATGGCTACACCTTC. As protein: CASTPDRGHYGYTF.

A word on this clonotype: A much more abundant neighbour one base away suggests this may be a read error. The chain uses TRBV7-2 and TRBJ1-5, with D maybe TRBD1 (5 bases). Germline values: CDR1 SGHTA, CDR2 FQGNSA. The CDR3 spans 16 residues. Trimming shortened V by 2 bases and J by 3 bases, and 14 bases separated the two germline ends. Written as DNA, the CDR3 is TGTGCCAGCAGCTTATACCTGGACATGGTCAATCAGCCCCAGCATTTT. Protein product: CASSLYLDMVNQPQHF. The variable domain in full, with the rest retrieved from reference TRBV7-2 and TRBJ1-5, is GAGVSQSPSNKVTEKGKDVELRCDPISGHTALYWYRQSLGQGLEFLIYFQGNSAPDKSGLPSDRFSAERTGGSVSTLTIQRTQQEDSAVYLCASSLYLDMVNQPQHFGDGTRLSIL.

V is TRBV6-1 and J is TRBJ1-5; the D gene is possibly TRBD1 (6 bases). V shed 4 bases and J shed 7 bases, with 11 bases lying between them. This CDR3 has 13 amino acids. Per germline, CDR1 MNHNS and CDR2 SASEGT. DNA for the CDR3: TGTGCCAGCAGTGCAGGGGAGATACAGCCCCAGCATTTT. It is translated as CASSAGEIQPQHF.

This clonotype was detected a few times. CDR3 residues: CSALGTQYGYTF. The DNA of the CDR3 is TGCAGCGCCCTTGGGACACAGTATGGCTACACCTTC. V is TRBV29-1 and J is TRBJ1-2; TRBD1 might be the D (6 bases). This CDR3 comprises 12 residues. V gave up 7 bases and J gave up 5 bases, with 14 bases separating them. Germline-derived CDR1 and CDR2 are SQVTM and ANQGSEA.

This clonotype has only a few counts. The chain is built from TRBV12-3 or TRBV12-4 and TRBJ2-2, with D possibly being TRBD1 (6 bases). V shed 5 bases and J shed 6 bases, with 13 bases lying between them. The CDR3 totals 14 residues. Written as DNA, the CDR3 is TGTGCCAGCAGTATGTACAGGGTTGCCGGGGAGCTGTTTTTT. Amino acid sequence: CASSMYRVAGELFF.

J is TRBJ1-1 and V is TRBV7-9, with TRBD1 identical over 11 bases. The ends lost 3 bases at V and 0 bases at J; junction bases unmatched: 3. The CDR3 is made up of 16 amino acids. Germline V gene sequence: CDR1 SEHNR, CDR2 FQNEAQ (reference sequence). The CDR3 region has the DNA TGTGCCAGCAGCTTCCGGACAGGGGGCTTGAACACTGAAGCTTTCTTT. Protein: CASSFRTGGLNTEAFF.

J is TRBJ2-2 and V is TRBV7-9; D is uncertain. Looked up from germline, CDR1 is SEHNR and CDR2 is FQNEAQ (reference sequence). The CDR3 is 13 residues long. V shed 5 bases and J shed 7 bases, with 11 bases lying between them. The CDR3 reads CASSHSGVGELFF. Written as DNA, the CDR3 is TGTGCCAGCAGCCACTCAGGAGTCGGGGAGCTGTTTTTT.

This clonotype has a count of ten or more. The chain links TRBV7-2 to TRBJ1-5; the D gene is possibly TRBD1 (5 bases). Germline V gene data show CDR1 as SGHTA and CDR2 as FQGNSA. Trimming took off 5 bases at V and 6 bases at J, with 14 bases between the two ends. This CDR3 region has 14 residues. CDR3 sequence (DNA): TGTGCCAGCAGCCGGGACGGGAGGGGTCAGCCCCAGCATTTT. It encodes CASSRDGRGQPQHF.

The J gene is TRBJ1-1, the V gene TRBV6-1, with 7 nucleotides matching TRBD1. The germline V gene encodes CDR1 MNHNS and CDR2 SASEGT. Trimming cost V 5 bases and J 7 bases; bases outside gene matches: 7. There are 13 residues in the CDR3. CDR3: CASSTTGDVEAFF. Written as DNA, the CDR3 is TGTGCCAGCAGTACCACAGGGGACGTTGAAGCTTTCTTT.

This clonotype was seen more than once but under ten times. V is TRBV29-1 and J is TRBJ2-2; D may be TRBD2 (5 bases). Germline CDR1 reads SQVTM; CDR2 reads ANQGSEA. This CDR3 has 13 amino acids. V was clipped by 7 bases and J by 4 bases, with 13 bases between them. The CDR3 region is CSAREFSTGELFF. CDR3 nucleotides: TGCAGCGCAAGGGAGTTTTCCACCGGGGAGCTGTTTTTT.

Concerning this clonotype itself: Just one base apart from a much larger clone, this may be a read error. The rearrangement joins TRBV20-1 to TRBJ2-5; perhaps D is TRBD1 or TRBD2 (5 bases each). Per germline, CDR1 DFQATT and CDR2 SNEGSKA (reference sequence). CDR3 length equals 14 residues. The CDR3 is CSAGTGPQGESQYF. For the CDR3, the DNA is TGCAGTGCAGGGACGGGACCTCAAGGGGAGAGCCAGTACTTC.

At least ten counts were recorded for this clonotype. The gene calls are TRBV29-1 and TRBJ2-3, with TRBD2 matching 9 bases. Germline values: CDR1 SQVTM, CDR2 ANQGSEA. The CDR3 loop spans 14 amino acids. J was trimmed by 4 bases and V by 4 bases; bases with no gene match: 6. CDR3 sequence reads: CSVVGGGAPDTQYF. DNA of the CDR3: TGCAGCGTTGTTGGCGGGGGGGCCCCAGATACGCAGTATTTT.

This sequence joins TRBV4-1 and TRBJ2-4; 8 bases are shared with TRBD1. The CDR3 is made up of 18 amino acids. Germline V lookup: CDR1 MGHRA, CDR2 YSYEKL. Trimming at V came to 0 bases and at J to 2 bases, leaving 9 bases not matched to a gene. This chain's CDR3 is CASSQDRGNRGTKNIQYF. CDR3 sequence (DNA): TGCGCCAGCAGCCAAGATCGAGGGAACAGGGGGACCAAAAACATTCAGTACTTC.

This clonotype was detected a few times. CDR3 in amino acids: CASSYPGQGALLQYF. In DNA form, the CDR3 reads TGTGCCAGCAGTTACCCCGGACAGGGGGCCCTCCTGCAGTACTTC. The chain joins TRBV6-2 or TRBV6-3 to TRBJ2-7; 11 nucleotides match TRBD1. Germline trimming cut 2 bases from V and 9 bases from J; bases unmatched to any gene: 9. Germline-derived CDR1 and CDR2 are MNHEY and SVGEGT. The CDR3 spans 15 residues.

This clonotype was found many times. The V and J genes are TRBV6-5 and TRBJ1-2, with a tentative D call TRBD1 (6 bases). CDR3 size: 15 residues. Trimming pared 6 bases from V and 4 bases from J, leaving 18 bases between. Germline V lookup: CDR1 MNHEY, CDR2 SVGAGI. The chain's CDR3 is CASRPAGGAGYGYTF. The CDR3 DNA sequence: TGTGCCAGCAGGCCCGCGGGGGGGGCGGGCTATGGCTACACCTTC.